The 10 T cell receptor beta chains reported below all come from one sample, sequenced in a study of monozygotic twins with inflammatory bowel disease. TCRdb re-called the 5' RACE reads and shows each CDR3 protein once, DNA omitted. The table lists approximately 420,000 distinct CDR3 sequences. The sample comprised blood. These receptors came from a human donor with ulcerative colitis or Crohn's disease, or a healthy co-twin of an affected twin (not recorded which).

J is TRBJ2-1 and V is TRBV21-1; the D gene TCRdb calls, TRBD2, cannot be checked with no DNA. TRBV21-1 is a known pseudogene. The CDR3 extends over 15 amino acids. The CDR3 here is CASNATSVGYNEQFF.

The chain uses TRBV12-3 or TRBV12-4 and TRBJ2-5; TCRdb outputs TRBD2, but without DNA this stays unchecked. The CDR3 loop spans 16 amino acids. CDR3 in amino acids: CASSPPGLAGLETQYF.

V is TRBV11-2 and J is TRBJ2-1; lacking DNA, the TRBD2 call made by TCRdb goes unchecked. The CDR3 is 16 amino acids. From germline, CDR1 is SGHAT and CDR2 FQNNGV. CDR3 in amino acids: CASSGRSGRDYNEQFF. Based on the CDR3 plus reference TRBV11-2 and TRBJ2-1, the full variable domain is EAGVAQSPRYKIIEKRQSVAFWCNPISGHATLYWYQQILGQGPKLLIQFQNNGVVDDSQLPKDRFSAERLKGVDSTLKIQPAKLEDSAVYLCASSGRSGRDYNEQFFGPGTRLTVL.

V is TRBV4-3 and J is TRBJ1-6; without DNA, the TCRdb call of TRBD1 cannot be checked. CDR3 length: 15 residues. Germline V gives CDR1 LGHNA, CDR2 YSLEER. The CDR3 loop is CASSQLGANNSPLHF.

This chain uses TRBV18 with TRBJ1-5; TCRdb reports TRBD1, a call that lacks DNA to check it against. CDR1 KGHSH and CDR2 LQKENI come from the germline V gene. The CDR3 has 13 amino acids. The CDR3 region is CASSRGHGQPQHF.

V is TRBV7-2 and J is TRBJ2-5; the TRBD2 assignment by TCRdb is unverifiable without DNA. This CDR3 spans 15 amino acids. The germline V gene encodes CDR1 SGHTA and CDR2 FQGNSA. CDR3 protein: CASSTLAGVVETQYF.

CDR3 residues: CASSKPSAGDEQFF. The V and J genes are TRBV5-1 and TRBJ2-1. This CDR3 contains 14 residues. CDR1 and CDR2 from the germline V gene are SGHRS and YFSETQ. The variable domain in full, with the rest retrieved from reference TRBV5-1 and TRBJ2-1, is KAGVTQTPRYLIKTRGQQVTLSCSPISGHRSVSWYQQTPGQGLQFLFEYFSETQRNKGNFPGRFSGRQFSNSRSEMNVSTLELGDSALYLCASSKPSAGDEQFFGPGTRLTVL.

The gene calls are TRBV10-3 and TRBJ1-4. Germline V gene data show CDR1 as ENHRY and CDR2 as SYGVKD. CDR3 length equals 11 residues. CDR3 in amino acids: CAISAGEKLFF.

The J gene is TRBJ2-3, the V gene TRBV20-1. The V gene's germline CDR1 is DFQATT and CDR2 SNEGSKA (reference sequence). The CDR3 is 12 residues long. CDR3 sequence reads: CSATPGTDTQYF.

The gene calls are TRBV7-9 and TRBJ1-1; TCRdb reports TRBD1, a call that lacks DNA to check it against. Germline CDR1 is SEHNR and CDR2 is FQNEAQ (reference sequence). There are 13 residues in the CDR3. CDR3: CASSYRDTLEAFF. The variable domain in full, completed from reference TRBV7-9 and TRBJ1-1, reads DTGVSQNPRHKITKRGQNVTFRCDPISEHNRLYWYRQTLGQGPEFLTYFQNEAQLEKSRLLSDRFSAERPKGSFSTLEIQRTEQGDSAMYLCASSYRDTLEAFFGQGTRLTVV.